These 9 T cell receptor beta chains came from one sample sequenced in a study of persistence of HIV-infected CD4 T cells. The libraries were made with immunoSEQ version 4 in survey mode. The method was immunoSEQ multiplex PCR; TCRdb's version includes in-frame clones alone and lacks a portion of them. There are just under 65,000 clones in the sample; roughly 77% occur only once, and around 1.7% lies in the top ten. The antigens of these receptors remain unknown. An overlapping HIV-1 Gag peptide pool stimulated these cells at roughly 1 ug/peptide/mL. Sorted nonresponding memory CD4+ T cells were CD40L-negative, CD69-negative, CD45RO-high. Material: CD4+ T cells sorted from PBMCs after approximately 19-hour stimulation, obtained from a patient who received antiretroviral therapy. Receptors originate from an adult man with HIV who was CMV-seropositive.

The CDR3 sequence is CASSLSSGGFNEQFF. CDR3 coding DNA: TGTGCCAGCAGTTTATCCAGCGGGGGTTTCAATGAGCAGTTCTTC. The chain joins TRBV6-5 to TRBJ2-1; 8 bases align to TRBD2. Germline V lookup: CDR1 MNHEY, CDR2 SVGAGI. The CDR3 covers 15 residues. With 4 bases clipped from V and 6 bases from J, the junction kept 8 bases outside the gene matches.

This sequence joins TRBV6-5 and TRBJ1-3; maybe TRBD1 (6 bases). The V gene's germline CDR1 is MNHEY and CDR2 SVGAGI. V lost 5 bases to trimming and J lost 0 bases, with 11 bases between them. CDR3 size: 15 residues. CDR3 DNA sequence: TGTGCCAGCAGTCCCAGGGGTCACTCTGGAAACACCATATATTTT. It is translated as CASSPRGHSGNTIYF.

The chain links TRBV7-9 to TRBJ1-1; D is possibly TRBD1 (6 bases). Germline V gives CDR1 SEHNR, CDR2 FQNEAQ (reference sequence). CDR3 length equals 15 residues. Between the trimmed V and J ends, which lost 2 bases and 1 base, there was a span of 11 bases. CDR3 sequence reads: CASSLQGRRNTEAFF. CDR3 nucleotides: TGTGCCAGCAGCTTACAGGGGAGAAGGAACACTGAAGCTTTCTTT.

This chain uses TRBV5-1 with TRBJ2-5, with 8 bases that match TRBD1. The CDR3 consists of 15 residues. Trimming removed 7 bases from V and 5 bases from J; junction bases left unmatched: 13. The germline V gene encodes CDR1 SGHRS and CDR2 YFSETQ. The CDR3 region has the DNA TGCGCCAGCCTCGACGGCAGGGGGCGCGGGGAGACCCAGTACTTC. This sequence encodes CASLDGRGRGETQYF.

This sequence joins TRBV4-1 and TRBJ2-3; the match to TRBD1 covers 7 bases. Per germline, CDR1 MGHRA and CDR2 YSYEKL. Trimming cost V 4 bases and J 3 bases; bases outside gene matches: 4. The CDR3 spans 14 residues. CDR3 DNA: TGCGCCAGCAGCCTTAGACAGGGTACAGATACGCAGTATTTT. Its protein is CASSLRQGTDTQYF.

As DNA, the CDR3 is TGTGCCAGTAGTATATCGGGGGCGCTTGGCTACACCTTC. Amino acids: CASSISGALGYTF. The chain uses TRBV19 and TRBJ1-2, with a tentative D call TRBD1 (6 bases). The CDR3 spans 13 residues. V lost 2 bases to trimming and J lost 7 bases, with 11 bases between them. Per germline, CDR1 LNHDA and CDR2 SQIVND (reference sequence).

This clone was detected a few times. The chain recombines TRBV5-1 with TRBJ2-2; 9 positions agree with TRBD2. Germline-derived CDR1 and CDR2 are SGHRS and YFSETQ. This CDR3 is 15 amino acids long. The junction had 1 base not matched to a gene; V was cut back by 2 bases and J by 2 bases. CDR3: CASSFSGGNTGELFF. DNA of the CDR3: TGCGCCAGCAGCTTTAGCGGGGGAAACACCGGGGAGCTGTTTTTT.

This clone was seen more than once but under ten times. V gene TRBV2 combines with J gene TRBJ1-3; D is unclear. This CDR3 is built from 13 residues. V was cut by 6 bases and J by 8 bases, with 14 bases left in between. Germline values: CDR1 SNHLY, CDR2 FYNNEI. In DNA form, the CDR3 reads TGTGCCAGCAGACACGACACGTCGGACACCATATATTTT. This translates into CASRHDTSDTIYF. Using reference TRBV2 and TRBJ1-3 for the parts outside the CDR3, the full variable domain is EPEVTQTPSHQVTQMGQEVILRCVPISNHLYFYWYRQILGQKVEFLVSFYNNEISEKSEIFDDQFSVERPDGSNFTLKIRSTKLEDSAMYFCASRHDTSDTIYFGEGSWLTVV.

V gene TRBV7-2 combines with J gene TRBJ1-2, with TRBD1 identical over 10 bases. The CDR3 loop spans 15 amino acids. The V gene end was trimmed by 0 bases and the J gene end by 8 bases; junction bases not matched to a gene: 6. The germline V gene encodes CDR1 SGHTA and CDR2 FQGNSA. The CDR3 bases are TGTGCCAGCAGCTTAGCGGACAGGGGGGTGAGGGGCTACACCTTC. Its translation: CASSLADRGVRGYTF.